This note documents a single TCR beta chain sequence. Its matching antigen is unknown. This likely stems from a read error, as it lies one base from a far larger clone. V lost 9 bases to trimming and J lost 6 bases, with 16 bases between them. The CDR3 extends over 13 amino acids. Germline V lookup: CDR1 MNHEY, CDR2 SMNVEV (reference sequence). Here immunoSEQ multiplex PCR was the method, and the copy in TCRdb shows in-frame clones only, minus some. Among about 450,000 clones listed, 70% to 80% were seen once. This sample was taken from a study of shared clonotypes between healthy human individuals. Genomic DNA came from about 97 million PBMCs in unsorted samples. Study results and limitations: Enrolling few donors narrowed the genetic and exposure-history diversity that was represented.

The chain carries TRBV27 and TRBJ2-3; D call uncertain. Sequences were obtained from PBMCs. The sequence derives from a woman aged 40 to 50 in good health. Some clones in this sample may be carry-over from other donors' samples. In nucleotides, the CDR3 is TGTGCCAGTAACGGTCTGGTGGCGGATACGCAGTATTTT. It specifies CASNGLVADTQYF.